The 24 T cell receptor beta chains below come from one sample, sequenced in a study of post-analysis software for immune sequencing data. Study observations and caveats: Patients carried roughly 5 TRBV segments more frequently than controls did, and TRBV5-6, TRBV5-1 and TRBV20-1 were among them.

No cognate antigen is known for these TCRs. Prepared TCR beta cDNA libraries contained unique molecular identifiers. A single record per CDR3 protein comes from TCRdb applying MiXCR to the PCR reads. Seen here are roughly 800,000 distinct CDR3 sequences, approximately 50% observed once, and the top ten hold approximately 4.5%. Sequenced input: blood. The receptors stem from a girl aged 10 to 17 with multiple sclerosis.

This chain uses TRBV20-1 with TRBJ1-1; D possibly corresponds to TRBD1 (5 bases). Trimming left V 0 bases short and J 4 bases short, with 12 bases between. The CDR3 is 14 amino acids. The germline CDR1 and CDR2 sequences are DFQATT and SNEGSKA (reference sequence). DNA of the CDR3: TGCAGTGCTAGAGATGGCAGGGAGGCCACTGAAGCTTTCTTT. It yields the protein CSARDGREATEAFF.

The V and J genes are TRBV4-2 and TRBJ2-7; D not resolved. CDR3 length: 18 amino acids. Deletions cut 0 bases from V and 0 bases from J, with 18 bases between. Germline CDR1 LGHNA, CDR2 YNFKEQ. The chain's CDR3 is CASSQETQLGPFSYEQYF. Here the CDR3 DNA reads TGTGCCAGCAGCCAAGAGACACAGTTAGGTCCTTTCTCCTACGAGCAGTACTTC.

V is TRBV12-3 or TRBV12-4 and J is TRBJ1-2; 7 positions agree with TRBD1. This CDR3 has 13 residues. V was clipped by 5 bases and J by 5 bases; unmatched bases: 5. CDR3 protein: CASSKTGLYGYTF. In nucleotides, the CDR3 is TGTGCCAGCAGTAAGACAGGGTTATATGGCTACACCTTC.

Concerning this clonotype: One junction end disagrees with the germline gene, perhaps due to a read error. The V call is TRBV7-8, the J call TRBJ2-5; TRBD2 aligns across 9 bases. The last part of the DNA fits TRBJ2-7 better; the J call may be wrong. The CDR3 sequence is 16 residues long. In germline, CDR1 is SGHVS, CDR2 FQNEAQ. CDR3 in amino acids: CAGSLIGSGRRDEQYF. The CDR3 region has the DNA TGTGCCGGCAGCTTAATCGGTAGCGGGAGAAGGGACGAGCAGTACTTC.

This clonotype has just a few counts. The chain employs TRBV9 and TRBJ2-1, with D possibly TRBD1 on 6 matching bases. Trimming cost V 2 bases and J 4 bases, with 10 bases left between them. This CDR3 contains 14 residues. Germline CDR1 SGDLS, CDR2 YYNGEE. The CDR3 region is CASSVQGQYNEQFF. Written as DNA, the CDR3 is TGTGCCAGCAGCGTTCAGGGACAATACAATGAGCAGTTCTTC.

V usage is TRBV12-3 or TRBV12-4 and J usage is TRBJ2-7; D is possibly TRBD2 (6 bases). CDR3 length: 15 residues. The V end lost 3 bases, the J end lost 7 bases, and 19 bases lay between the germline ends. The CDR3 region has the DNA TGTGCCAGCAGTTTCCTGTCCAGGCGGGATGATGAGCAGTACTTC. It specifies CASSFLSRRDDEQYF.

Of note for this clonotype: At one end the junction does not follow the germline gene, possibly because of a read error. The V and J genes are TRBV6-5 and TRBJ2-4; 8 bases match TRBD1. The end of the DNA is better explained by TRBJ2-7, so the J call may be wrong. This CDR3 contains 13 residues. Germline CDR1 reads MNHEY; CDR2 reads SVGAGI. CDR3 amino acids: CARRGTGYYEQYF. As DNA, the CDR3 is TGTGCCCGCAGGGGGACAGGCTACTACGAGCAGTACTTC.

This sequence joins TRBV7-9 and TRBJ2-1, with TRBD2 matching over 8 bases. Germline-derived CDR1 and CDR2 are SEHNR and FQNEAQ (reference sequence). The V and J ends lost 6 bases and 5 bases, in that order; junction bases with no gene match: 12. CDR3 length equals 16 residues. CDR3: CASSQNRRTSNNEQFF. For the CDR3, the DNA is TGTGCCAGCAGTCAAAATAGGAGGACTAGCAACAATGAGCAGTTCTTC.

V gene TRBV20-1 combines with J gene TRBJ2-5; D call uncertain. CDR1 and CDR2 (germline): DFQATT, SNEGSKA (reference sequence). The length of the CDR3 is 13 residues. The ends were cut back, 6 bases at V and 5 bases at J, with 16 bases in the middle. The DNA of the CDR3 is TGCAGTGCCACATTATTCCCCGGGGAGACCCAGTACTTC. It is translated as CSATLFPGETQYF.

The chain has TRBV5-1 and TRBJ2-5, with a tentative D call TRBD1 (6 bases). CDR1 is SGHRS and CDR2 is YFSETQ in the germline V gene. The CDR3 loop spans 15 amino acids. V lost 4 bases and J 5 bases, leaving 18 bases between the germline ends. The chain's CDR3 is CASSPSEGGQETQYF. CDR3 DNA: TGCGCCAGCAGCCCCTCGGAAGGGGGTCAGGAGACCCAGTACTTC.

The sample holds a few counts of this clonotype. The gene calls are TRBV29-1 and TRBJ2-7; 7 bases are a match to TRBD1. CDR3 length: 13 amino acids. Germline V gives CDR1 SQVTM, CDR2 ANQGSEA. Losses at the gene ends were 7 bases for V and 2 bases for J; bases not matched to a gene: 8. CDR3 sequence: CSAKDRTPYEQYF. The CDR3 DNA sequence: TGCAGCGCCAAGGACAGGACCCCCTACGAGCAGTACTTC.

The DNA for the CDR3 is TGTGCCAGCTCTCGCGGCCTCCAGGGTGAGCAGTTCTTC. This encodes CASSRGLQGEQFF. V and J are TRBV6-5 and TRBJ2-1; D possibly corresponds to TRBD1 (5 bases). CDR1 is MNHEY and CDR2 is SVGAGI in the germline V gene. V lost 8 bases, J lost 9 bases, and 17 bases lay in between. The CDR3 is 13 amino acids.

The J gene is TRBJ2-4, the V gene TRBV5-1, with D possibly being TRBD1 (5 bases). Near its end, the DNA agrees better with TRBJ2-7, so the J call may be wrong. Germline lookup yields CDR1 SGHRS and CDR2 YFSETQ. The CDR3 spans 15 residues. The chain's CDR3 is CASSPLMGLNYEQYF. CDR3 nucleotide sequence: TGCGCCAGCAGCCCCTTAATGGGGCTTAACTACGAGCAGTACTTC.

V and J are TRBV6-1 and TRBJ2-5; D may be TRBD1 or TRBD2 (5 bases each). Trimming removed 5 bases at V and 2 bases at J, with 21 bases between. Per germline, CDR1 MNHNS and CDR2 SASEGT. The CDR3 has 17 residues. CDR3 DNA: TGTGCCAGCAGTAGTCAGCCAGGGTGGGGGATGCAAGAGACCCAGTACTTC. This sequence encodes CASSSQPGWGMQETQYF.

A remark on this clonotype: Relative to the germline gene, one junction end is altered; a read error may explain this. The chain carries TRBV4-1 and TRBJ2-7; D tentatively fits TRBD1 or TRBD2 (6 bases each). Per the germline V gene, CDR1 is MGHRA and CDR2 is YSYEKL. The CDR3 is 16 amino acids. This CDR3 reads CANSRGGDMGRREQYF. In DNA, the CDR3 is TGCGCCAACAGCCGCGGAGGGGACATGGGACGTCGTGAGCAGTACTTC.

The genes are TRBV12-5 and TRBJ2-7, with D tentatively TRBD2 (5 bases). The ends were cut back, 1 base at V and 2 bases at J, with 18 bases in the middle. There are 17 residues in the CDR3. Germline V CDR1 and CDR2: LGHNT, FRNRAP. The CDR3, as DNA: TGTGCTAGTGGTTTGGACCCTCAACTTGGGCGGGCCTACGAGCAGTACTTC. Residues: CASGLDPQLGRAYEQYF.

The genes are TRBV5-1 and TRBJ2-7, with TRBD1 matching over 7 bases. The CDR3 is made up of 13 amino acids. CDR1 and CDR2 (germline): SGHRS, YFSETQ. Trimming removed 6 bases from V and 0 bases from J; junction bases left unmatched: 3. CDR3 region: CASNTGASYEQYF. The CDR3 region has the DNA TGCGCCAGCAACACAGGGGCCTCCTACGAGCAGTACTTC.

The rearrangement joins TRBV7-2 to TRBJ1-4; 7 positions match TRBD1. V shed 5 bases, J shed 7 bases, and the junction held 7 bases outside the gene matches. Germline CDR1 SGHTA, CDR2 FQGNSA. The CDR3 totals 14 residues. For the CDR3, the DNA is TGTGCCAGCAGCATAACAGGGGTCGCTGAAAAACTGTTTTTT. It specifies CASSITGVAEKLFF.

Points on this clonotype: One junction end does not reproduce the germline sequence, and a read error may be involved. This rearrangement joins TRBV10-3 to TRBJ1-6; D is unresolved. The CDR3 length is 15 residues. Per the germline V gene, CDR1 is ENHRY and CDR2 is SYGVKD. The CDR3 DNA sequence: TGCGCCATCAGTGAGTCGAACAGCAATAATTCACCCCTCCACTTT. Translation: CAISESNSNNSPLHF.

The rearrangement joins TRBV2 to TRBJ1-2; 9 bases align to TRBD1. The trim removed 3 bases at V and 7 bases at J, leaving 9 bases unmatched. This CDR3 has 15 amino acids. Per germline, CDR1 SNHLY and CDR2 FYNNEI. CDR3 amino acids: CASSEMGQGQGGYTF. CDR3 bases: TGTGCCAGCAGTGAGATGGGACAGGGACAGGGTGGCTACACCTTC.

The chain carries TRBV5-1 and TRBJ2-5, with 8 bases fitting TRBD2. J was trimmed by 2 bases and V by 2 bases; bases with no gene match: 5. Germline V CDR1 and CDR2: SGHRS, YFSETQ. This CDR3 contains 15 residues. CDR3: CASSLLAVLQETQYF. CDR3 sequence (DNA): TGCGCCAGCAGCTTACTAGCGGTCCTTCAAGAGACCCAGTACTTC.

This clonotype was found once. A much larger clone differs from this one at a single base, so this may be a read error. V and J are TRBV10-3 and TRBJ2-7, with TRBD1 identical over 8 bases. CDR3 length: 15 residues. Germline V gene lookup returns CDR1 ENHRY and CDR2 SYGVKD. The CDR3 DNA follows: TGTGCCGTCAGTGAAAGGGGCAGGGGGCGAGTCGAGCAGTACTTC. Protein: CAVSERGRGRVEQYF.

The CDR3 sequence: CASRDRVACEQYF. In DNA form, the CDR3 reads TGTGCCAGCAGGGACAGGGTTGCCTGCGAGCAGTACTTC. V gene TRBV6-6 combines with J gene TRBJ2-5; 8 bases are shared with TRBD1. The closer fit of TRBJ2-7 to the DNA end suggests the J call may be wrong. The CDR3 loop spans 13 amino acids. Germline V gene data show CDR1 as MNHNY and CDR2 as SVGAGI (reference sequence).

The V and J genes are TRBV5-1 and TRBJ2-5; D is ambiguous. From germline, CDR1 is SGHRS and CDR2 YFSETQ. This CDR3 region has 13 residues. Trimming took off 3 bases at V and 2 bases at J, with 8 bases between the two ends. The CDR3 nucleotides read TGCGCCAGCAGCTATAGCTCGCAAGAGACCCAGTACTTC. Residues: CASSYSSQETQYF.